The 2 T cell receptor beta chains given below trace back to one sample, sequenced in a study of STAT3 mutations in large granular lymphocyte leukemia. Study outcomes and limitations: Every T-cell large granular lymphocyte leukemia patient had at least one immunodominant TCR beta clonotype.

Method: immunoSEQ multiplex PCR; TCRdb's copy keeps in-frame clones and lacks some. Of under 20,000 clones listed, about 90% are singletons. The antigens these receptors bind are not known. Source material: peripheral blood mononuclear cells. The receptors stem from a man aged 60 to 75 with T-cell large granular lymphocyte leukemia. Some clones in this sample may be carry-over from other donors' samples.

The V call is TRBV15, the J call TRBJ2-1; D gene ambiguous. The CDR3 loop spans 14 amino acids. Germline CDR1 LNHNV, CDR2 YYDKDF (reference sequence). Deletions cut 4 bases from V and 3 bases from J, with 10 bases between. CDR3 amino acids: CATSNARYYNEQFF. The CDR3 region has the DNA TGTGCCACCAGCAACGCGCGCTACTACAATGAGCAGTTCTTC.

This clone was seen more than once but under ten times. This chain uses TRBV9 with TRBJ1-1, with D possibly being TRBD1 (5 bases). The germline V and J ends were trimmed by 5 bases and 1 base, with 21 bases remaining between them. The length of the CDR3 is 17 residues. CDR1 is SGDLS and CDR2 is YYNGEE in the germline V gene. The CDR3 loop reads CASSLGSQEPGNTEAFF. The DNA of the CDR3 is TGTGCCAGCAGTCTAGGGTCACAGGAACCTGGGAACACTGAAGCTTTCTTT.